The 10 T cell receptor beta chains below all came from one sample that was sequenced in a study of preoperative IRX-2 immunotherapy in early breast cancer (dated 2019 in TCRdb). Receptors were amplified or captured by the immunoSEQ multiplex PCR assay. TCRdb carries this immuneACCESS record with in-frame sequences only. Its versions omit some clonotypes, under half of them owing to an unresolved V gene in the studies checked, with the rest unexplained. For this sample the table gives more than 20,000 clones, of which around 79% were detected only once. The ten largest clones take up 6.8% of the sample. The sample's treatment or condition label is to be understood as: preoperative locoregional IRX-2 cytokine immunotherapy. Sequences were derived from lymph node tissue, sampled after IRX-2 immunotherapy. The receptors were gathered from a human donor with breast cancer.

The chain has TRBV23-1 and TRBJ2-6; D tentatively reads TRBD1 or TRBD2 (5 bases each). TRBV23-1 is reported as an ORF; its role is uncertain. The V gene lost 6 bases and the J gene lost 1 base, with 19 bases spanning the gap. The CDR3 has 18 amino acids. CDR3 loop: CASSQEARGGSGANVLTF. CDR3 nucleotide sequence: TGCGCCAGCAGCCAAGAAGCGAGGGGCGGGTCTGGGGCCAACGTCCTGACTTTC.

The count of this clone is one. The chain joins TRBV11-3 to TRBJ1-1, with a possible D match to TRBD1 (6 bases). CDR1 SGHNT and CDR2 YENEEA come from the germline V gene. With 4 bases removed from V and 4 bases from J, the gap between germline ends came to 13 bases. CDR3 length: 14 residues. CDR3 protein: CASSSSGVSTEAFF. The CDR3 nucleotides read TGTGCCAGCAGCTCCTCAGGGGTTTCCACTGAAGCTTTCTTT.

The rearrangement joins TRBV30 to TRBJ2-3; 9 bases agree with TRBD2. J was trimmed by 2 bases and V by 0 bases; bases with no gene match: 3. There are 15 residues in the CDR3. Germline loops: CDR1 GTSNPN, CDR2 SVGIG (reference sequence). CDR3 loop: CAWSVGGRATDTQYF. The CDR3 nucleotides read TGTGCCTGGAGTGTGGGCGGGAGGGCCACAGATACGCAGTATTTT.

A few counts support this clone. The J gene is TRBJ2-6, the V gene TRBV25-1, with D perhaps matching TRBD2 (5 bases). The CDR3 is 18 residues long. V was clipped by 1 base and J by 3 bases, with 16 bases between them. Looked up from germline, CDR1 is MGHDK and CDR2 is SYGVNS. This CDR3 is CASSELGVGRRGANVLTF. CDR3 DNA: TGTGCCAGCAGTGAATTGGGAGTGGGTAGACGTGGGGCCAACGTCCTGACTTTC.

The V call is TRBV14, the J call TRBJ2-1; D is possibly TRBD2 (6 bases). V lost 3 bases and J 9 bases, leaving 9 bases between the germline ends. The length of the CDR3 is 12 residues. Germline V gene sequence: CDR1 SGHDN, CDR2 FVKESK. The CDR3 loop reads CASSQGLTEQFF. The DNA of the CDR3 is TGTGCCAGCAGCCAGGGACTGACTGAGCAGTTCTTC.

The rearrangement uses TRBV7-7 and TRBJ2-7, with 7 nucleotides matching TRBD1. Trimming at V came to 4 bases and at J to 3 bases, leaving 6 bases not matched to a gene. Per the germline V gene, CDR1 is SSHAT and CDR2 is FNYEAQ (reference sequence). CDR3 length equals 14 residues. This chain's CDR3 is CASSYQGQHYEQYF. The CDR3 DNA sequence: TGTGCCAGCAGCTATCAGGGACAGCACTACGAGCAGTACTTC.

The genes are TRBV6-8 and TRBJ2-7; 11 bases are shared with TRBD2. Trimming cost V 4 bases and J 5 bases; bases outside gene matches: 7. Germline values: CDR1 MNHGY, CDR2 SAAAGT. The CDR3 runs to 15 residues. CDR3 amino acids: CASSSYLAGGDEQYF. The CDR3 nucleotides read TGTGCCAGCAGTTCCTATCTAGCGGGAGGTGACGAGCAGTACTTC.

The V and J genes are TRBV12-5 and TRBJ1-2, with D unclear. This CDR3 is 17 amino acids long. Germline CDR1 and CDR2: LGHNT and FRNRAP. Trimming pared 0 bases from V and 5 bases from J, leaving 19 bases between. The CDR3 sequence is CASGLVLGGPAGYGYTF. CDR3 DNA: TGTGCTAGTGGTTTGGTACTCGGAGGACCCGCCGGGTATGGCTACACCTTC.

The rearrangement joins TRBV6-8 to TRBJ2-5; D may be TRBD1 (6 bases). V dropped 2 bases and J dropped 5 bases, with 12 bases sitting between them. The germline V gene has CDR1 MNHGY and CDR2 SAAAGT. The CDR3 contains 14 residues. CDR3 coding DNA: TGTGCCAGCAGTTACAGGCAGGGGCGGGAGACCCAGTACTTC. Its protein is CASSYRQGRETQYF.

The V and J genes are TRBV11-3 and TRBJ2-7; the match to TRBD1 covers 11 bases. The trim removed 4 bases at V and 5 bases at J, leaving 7 bases unmatched. Germline loops: CDR1 SGHNT, CDR2 YENEEA. The CDR3 contains 15 residues. The CDR3 DNA reads TGTGCCAGCAGCTACCGGGACAGGGGGATCCACGAGCAGTACTTC. It specifies CASSYRDRGIHEQYF.